This T cell receptor beta chain derives from a study of vaccination effects on CD4 cells after COVID-19 (dated by TCRdb to the early 2020s). Describing the broader study: Participants received two doses of either the BNT162b2 or the mRNA-1273 mRNA SARS-CoV-2 vaccine. In a couple of convalescent patients, pre-vaccine samples were collected 16 days and one week ahead of the first dose, 142 and 148 days after COVID-19 diagnosis. SARS-CoV-2 spike-specific CD4+ TCR repertoires were compared before and after mRNA vaccination in COVID-19 convalescent patients and in infection-naive vaccine recipients. A total of roughly 9 COVID-19 convalescent patients and a few SARS-CoV-2-naive healthy vaccine recipients were included in the full study. Cultures from other donors in the study were sequenced with the Oncomine TCR Beta short-read assay on an Illumina iSeq 100. General study outcomes and caveats: Limitations of the study were the small number of convalescent patients and the absence of early post-infection timepoints. Clones induced by infection and clones induced by vaccination both contracted markedly at late timepoints after vaccination, which fits with T cell responses waning over time. In convalescent patients, the post-vaccine spike-reactive repertoire was composed mainly of new vaccine-induced clones that were largely distinct from infection-induced clones.

This clone was observed a few times. Its binding antigen is unknown. It has no much larger one-base neighbor in the sample; base qualities were not kept. To identify antigen-specific CD4+ T cell clonotypes by their expansion, the ViraFEST assay first stimulated PBMC with viral peptide pools and then applied TCR sequencing. After less than 13 days of culture, CD4+ T cells were isolated with the EasySep CD4+ T cell isolation kit. PCR-confirmed SARS-CoV-2 infection had occurred in convalescent patients between March and December 2020, before the Alpha, Beta and Delta variants emerged in the United States. About 1.8 million PBMC per well were cultured with approximately 10 ug/ml peptides in IMDM containing about 5% human AB serum, approximately 10 IU/ml IL-2 and gentamicin. Half of the culture medium was replaced with fresh IL-2-containing medium on days 3 and 7. Unless noted otherwise, every peptide stimulation condition was grown in triplicate wells. PBMC were separated from whole blood using Ficoll-Paque Plus gradient centrifugation and were then either cryopreserved at -140C or used fresh. The QIAamp micro DNA kit was used to extract genomic DNA from the cultured CD4+ T cells.

Libraries were constructed by the immunoSEQ multiplex PCR assay. DNA from the cultured, isolated CD4+ T cells was subjected to TCR beta CDR3 sequencing. The study's processing was this. Non-productive TCR sequences were removed and reads were trimmed to the CDR3 region, keeping CDR3s of at least 7 amino acids. The MANAFEST web app was used to identify antigen-specific clonotypes by comparing expansion in peptide wells with expansion in reference cultures. To be called positive, a clone needed expansion at FDR<0.05 compared with the reference and with all other wells, an odds ratio greater than 5, and a frequency greater than 0.1% in two replicate wells. A clonotype was defined as cross-reactive if the clonotype was significantly expanded both in SARS-CoV-2 spike wells and in at least one common cold coronavirus spike condition. CDR3 similarity was assessed by Levenshtein distance with the stringdist R package, and unrooted trees were built with ape in R 3.6.1. The clones in this table, taken by TCRdb from immuneACCESS, are in-frame only. Not every clone is retained; where verified, under half of the shortfall comes from an unresolved V gene, and the cause of the rest is unknown. The DNA gave D and trimming, while V, J and clone size come from that table. This sample comprises 30,000 to 35,000 clones, about 72% of them detected only once. Around 26% of the sample rests with the top ten.

This receptor was identified in a human donor who had a prior SARS-CoV-2 infection. The sample was CD4+ T cells from PBMCs cultured with a peptide pool, taken before COVID-19 vaccination.

The CDR3 in this case is CAISENRQGDRGYTF. The DNA reads as follows: TGTGCCATCAGTGAGAACCGACAGGGGGATAGGGGCTACACCTTC. The sequence links TRBV10-3 to TRBJ1-2, and 9 junctional nucleotides match TRBD1. Based on the germline V gene, the CDR1 and CDR2 sequences are ENHRY and SYGVKD. The V end gives up 2 bases and the J end 8 bases, leaving 9 bases in the junction not matched to a gene. The CDR3 spans 15 residues, from the cysteine through the phenylalanine. CDR3 DNA is the only sequence kept; it has 45 bases, read in frame from the first base.